Below, 5 T cell receptor beta chains from the same sample are listed, as sequenced in a study of OX40 agonist ivuxolimab in advanced cancers. Data came from immunoSEQ multiplex PCR; TCRdb stores just in-frame clones and leaves some out. The sample carries 60,000 to 75,000 clones, 91% recorded once. Specimen: CD4+ or CD8+ T cells sorted from blood, collected in a trial of the OX40 agonist ivuxolimab. These receptors were obtained from an adult with an advanced solid tumor such as melanoma, head and neck, liver or kidney cancer.

This sequence joins TRBV28 and TRBJ2-7; a possible D gene is TRBD2 (6 bases). Trimming stripped 5 bases from V and 1 base from J, with 15 bases between. This CDR3 contains 15 residues. Germline V gives CDR1 MDHEN, CDR2 SYDVKM. CDR3 DNA: TGTGCCAGCAGTCCCCCCGGGGGAGTTTCCTACGAGCAGTACTTC. Encoded protein: CASSPPGGVSYEQYF.

The V call is TRBV2, the J call TRBJ1-5; D unclear. CDR3 length equals 11 residues. V was shortened by 7 bases and J by 7 bases, with 8 bases between the two germline ends. Germline V lookup: CDR1 SNHLY, CDR2 FYNNEI. CDR3 nucleotides: TGTGCCAGCACCAGGAGACAGCCCCAGCATTTT. Its protein product is CASTRRQPQHF. The full variable domain, in which reference TRBV2 and TRBJ1-5 provide the parts outside the CDR3, is EPEVTQTPSHQVTQMGQEVILRCVPISNHLYFYWYRQILGQKVEFLVSFYNNEISEKSEIFDDQFSVERPDGSNFTLKIRSTKLEDSAMYFCASTRRQPQHFGDGTRLSIL.

The V and J genes are TRBV6-1 and TRBJ2-1, with 10 bases matching TRBD1. Germline lookup yields CDR1 MNHNS and CDR2 SASEGT. J lost 6 bases, V lost 6 bases, and 5 bases had no gene match. The CDR3 extends over 14 amino acids. This CDR3 is CASRTGTGVNEQFF. The DNA of the CDR3 is TGTGCCAGCAGGACCGGGACAGGGGTCAATGAGCAGTTCTTC.

V is TRBV27 and J is TRBJ2-4; the D gene is possibly TRBD1 (5 bases). There are 15 residues in the CDR3. V was cut by 5 bases and J by 0 bases, with 11 bases left in between. Germline lookup yields CDR1 MNHEY and CDR2 SMNVEV (reference sequence). The CDR3 coding sequence is TGTGCCAGCAGTCCGACAGAAATAGCCAAAAACATTCAGTACTTC. Amino acid sequence: CASSPTEIAKNIQYF.

The chain employs TRBV30 and TRBJ1-1; D is undetermined. This CDR3 spans 12 amino acids. The ends were cut back, 3 bases at V and 0 bases at J, with 5 bases in the middle. Per germline, CDR1 GTSNPN and CDR2 SVGIG (reference sequence). The CDR3 DNA is TGTGCCTGGAGGCCCTTGAACACTGAAGCTTTCTTT. It specifies CAWRPLNTEAFF.